A single sample is the source of the 21 T cell receptor beta chains below, sequenced in a study of T cell responses to AZD1222 COVID-19 vaccine. Using immunoSEQ multiplex PCR, the repertoire was profiled, and TCRdb retains in-frame clones only, with some absent. The table lists about 130,000 clones, 90% of them singletons. Material: peripheral blood, obtained on day 0 of AZD1222 vaccination. The receptors originated from an adult in good health.

The chain is built from TRBV13 and TRBJ1-3, with 10 nucleotides matching TRBD1. Trimming cost V 0 bases and J 4 bases; bases outside gene matches: 3. This CDR3 region has 16 residues. CDR1 is PRHDT, CDR2 FYEKMQ, per germline (reference sequence). CDR3 sequence (DNA): TGTGCCAGCAGCTTAGGGGACAGGGGGACGGGAAACACCATATATTTT. It codes for CASSLGDRGTGNTIYF.

This chain connects TRBV18 to TRBJ2-2; tentatively, D is TRBD1 (6 bases). The V end lost 3 bases, the J end lost 0 bases, and 17 bases lay between the germline ends. This CDR3 has 18 amino acids. The germline V gene has CDR1 KGHSH and CDR2 LQKENI. The CDR3 DNA sequence: TGTGCCAGCTCACCCAGGGGTGTCAGCTTTGCGAACACCGGGGAGCTGTTTTTT. Amino acids: CASSPRGVSFANTGELFF. Full variable domain (remainder filled in from reference TRBV18 and TRBJ2-2): NAGVMQNPRHLVRRRGQEARLRCSPMKGHSHVYWYRQLPEEGLKFMVYLQKENIIDESGMPKERFSAEFPKEGPSILRIQQVVRGDSAAYFCASSPRGVSFANTGELFFGEGSRLTVL.

V gene TRBV4-1 combines with J gene TRBJ2-7; D may match TRBD1 or TRBD2 (5 bases each). The CDR3 has 12 amino acids. Germline V lookup: CDR1 MGHRA, CDR2 YSYEKL. V was pared by 7 bases and J by 6 bases, with 13 bases between. The CDR3 DNA reads as TGCGCCAGCAAAGGAAGAGGGGCCGAGCAGTACTTC. This gives the protein CASKGRGAEQYF.

The chain couples TRBV19 to TRBJ1-1; D is unresolved. Germline CDR1 is LNHDA and CDR2 is SQIVND (reference sequence). The V end lost 3 bases, the J end lost 1 base, and 6 bases lay between the germline ends. This CDR3 is built from 13 residues. CDR3 DNA sequence: TGTGCCAGTAGTATCACGGAGAACACTGAAGCTTTCTTT. Its protein is CASSITENTEAFF.

V gene TRBV7-9 combines with J gene TRBJ2-5; TRBD2 agrees at 11 bases. This CDR3 is built from 15 residues. Germline assignment: CDR1 SEHNR and CDR2 FQNEAQ (reference sequence). J gave up 5 bases and V 2 bases, and 4 bases lay outside the gene matches. CDR3 sequence (DNA): TGTGCCAGCAGCTTACTAGCGGGGGGTGGTGAGACCCAGTACTTC. The encoded protein is CASSLLAGGGETQYF.

The chain carries TRBV19 and TRBJ2-2, with a possible D match to TRBD1 (6 bases). The germline gives CDR1 LNHDA, CDR2 SQIVND (reference sequence). The CDR3 is made up of 14 amino acids. Trimming took 5 bases from V and 3 from J, leaving 10 bases between them. The CDR3 sequence is CASSVQGYTGELFF. CDR3 nucleotides: TGTGCCAGTAGTGTACAGGGCTACACCGGGGAGCTGTTTTTT.

This sequence joins TRBV7-2 and TRBJ1-1, with a tentative D call TRBD1 (5 bases). The germline V and J ends were trimmed by 5 bases and 3 bases, with 16 bases remaining between them. Germline values: CDR1 SGHTA, CDR2 FQGNSA. The CDR3 is 15 amino acids. CDR3 region: CASSDSGQDDTEAFF. CDR3 bases: TGTGCCAGCAGCGACAGCGGGCAGGATGACACTGAAGCTTTCTTT.

The genes are TRBV3-1 (or the pseudogene TRBV3-2) and TRBJ1-6; the D is unclear. The CDR3 consists of 14 residues. V dropped 4 bases and J dropped 9 bases, with 13 bases sitting between them. Germline V gene sequence: CDR1 LGHDT, CDR2 YNNKEL (reference sequence). The CDR3 reads CASSPRPYGSPLHF. As DNA, the CDR3 is TGTGCCAGCAGCCCCCGGCCTTATGGTTCACCCCTCCACTTT.

The chain joins TRBV18 to TRBJ1-1; D might be TRBD1 (5 bases). This CDR3 contains 15 residues. Germline V gene sequence: CDR1 KGHSH, CDR2 LQKENI. V lost 3 bases and J lost 0, with 11 bases in between. CDR3 protein: CASSPRTGLNTEAFF. Written as DNA, the CDR3 is TGTGCCAGCTCACCTAGAACAGGACTGAACACTGAAGCTTTCTTT.

The rearrangement joins TRBV7-9 to TRBJ1-2; 8 bases align to TRBD1. This CDR3 has 14 residues. Germline assignment: CDR1 SEHNR and CDR2 FQNEAQ (reference sequence). V trimming: 5 bases; J trimming: 5 bases; junction bases outside the gene matches: 7. CDR3 amino acids: CASSLDRAVYGYTF. CDR3 DNA sequence: TGTGCCAGCAGCCTGGACAGGGCCGTTTATGGCTACACCTTC. Using reference TRBV7-9 and TRBJ1-2 for the parts outside the CDR3, the full variable domain is DTGVSQNPRHKITKRGQNVTFRCDPISEHNRLYWYRQTLGQGPEFLTYFQNEAQLEKSRLLSDRFSAERPKGSFSTLEIQRTEQGDSAMYLCASSLDRAVYGYTFGSGTRLTVV.

The V call is TRBV28, the J call TRBJ1-2; unclear D gene. Germline assignment: CDR1 MDHEN and CDR2 SYDVKM. CDR3 size: 11 residues. V was shortened by 8 bases and J by 8 bases, with 12 bases between the two germline ends. CDR3 sequence (DNA): TGTGCCAGCCTCTCTGATCCCGGCTACACCTTC. Translated: CASLSDPGYTF.

This clone was observed a single time. The V and J genes are TRBV30 and TRBJ1-2, with 9 bases identical to TRBD1. Looked up from germline, CDR1 is GTSNPN and CDR2 is SVGIG (reference sequence). This CDR3 has 13 amino acids. V shed 4 bases, J shed 4 bases, and the junction held 4 bases outside the gene matches. CDR3 nucleotides: TGTGCCTGGATTGAGACAGGGGGCTATGGCTACACCTTC. The encoded protein is CAWIETGGYGYTF.

The V gene is TRBV28, the J gene TRBJ1-4; D remains unclear. Trimming removed 5 bases from V and 7 bases from J, with 14 bases in between. The germline CDR1 and CDR2 sequences are MDHEN and SYDVKM. This CDR3 is built from 14 residues. As DNA, the CDR3 is TGTGCCAGCAGTCCCCCCGCGGCCCGTGAAAAACTGTTTTTT. Protein sequence: CASSPPAAREKLFF. Together with reference TRBV28 and TRBJ1-4, the CDR3 gives the full variable domain: DVKVTQSSRYLVKRTGEKVFLECVQDMDHENMFWYRQDPGLGLRLIYFSYDVKMKEKGDIPEGYSVSREKKERFSLILESASTNQTSMYLCASSPPAAREKLFFGSGTQLSVL.

The chain recombines TRBV30 with TRBJ2-2; D remains unclear. The length of the CDR3 is 15 residues. Germline V gene data show CDR1 as GTSNPN and CDR2 as SVGIG (reference sequence). The ends were cut back, 3 bases at V and 2 bases at J, with 13 bases in the middle. CDR3 nucleotide sequence: TGTGCCTGGAGCCCTAGGGTGGGAAACACCGGGGAGCTGTTTTTT. Translating gives CAWSPRVGNTGELFF.

This rearrangement joins TRBV5-4 to TRBJ2-7; no definite D call. The V and J ends lost 2 bases and 5 bases respectively, with 17 bases between them. The CDR3 is made up of 15 amino acids. CDR1 and CDR2 (germline): SGHNT, YYREEE (reference sequence). CDR3 in amino acids: CASSFPRAPAHEQYF. CDR3 coding DNA: TGTGCCAGCAGCTTCCCCCGGGCCCCGGCCCACGAGCAGTACTTC. The complete variable domain, with remaining parts taken from reference TRBV5-4 and TRBJ2-7, reads ETGVTQSPTHLIKTRGQQVTLRCSSQSGHNTVSWYQQALGQGPQFIFQYYREEENGRGNFPPRFSGLQFPNYSSELNVNALELDDSALYLCASSFPRAPAHEQYFGPGTRLTVT.

CDR3 sequence (DNA): TGTGCCAGCTCATCCCTGACAGGGGCTGATGGCTACACCTTC. Amino acid sequence: CASSSLTGADGYTF. This chain connects TRBV18 to TRBJ1-2; 8 bases line up with TRBD1. The germline V gene encodes CDR1 KGHSH and CDR2 LQKENI. The trim removed 5 bases at V and 6 bases at J, leaving 8 bases unmatched. The CDR3 is made up of 14 amino acids.

The rearrangement joins TRBV19 to TRBJ2-3; D is possibly TRBD2 (6 bases). CDR3 length equals 15 residues. Germline CDR1 LNHDA, CDR2 SQIVND (reference sequence). CDR3 coding DNA: TGTGGCAGCGGGCCTCGAGGTTTAAACACAGATACGCAGTATTTT. It specifies CGSGPRGLNTDTQYF.

This chain's CDR3 is CASSRTAGVGTDTQYF. In nucleotides, the CDR3 is TGTGCCAGCAGCAGAACGGCAGGGGTTGGCACAGATACGCAGTATTTT. The genes are TRBV5-8 and TRBJ2-3, with a weak D call TRBD1 (6 bases). CDR1 and CDR2 (germline): SGHTS, YDEGEE. V lost 4 bases, J lost 1 base, and 16 bases lay in between. The CDR3 runs to 16 residues.

The chain combines TRBV7-3 with TRBJ2-1; D uncertain. CDR3 length equals 12 residues. Germline lookup yields CDR1 SGHTA and CDR2 FQGTGA. Trimming left V 5 bases short and J 7 bases short, with 9 bases between. The CDR3 sequence: CASSATENEQFF. The CDR3 nucleotides read TGTGCCAGCAGCGCCACGGAGAATGAGCAGTTCTTC.

The V and J genes are TRBV27 and TRBJ1-4, with D hard to call. Germline loops: CDR1 MNHEY, CDR2 SMNVEV (reference sequence). The CDR3 contains 16 residues. Trimming removed 3 bases from V and 4 bases from J, with 15 bases in between. The CDR3 loop reads CASSFGHDRINEKLFF. The CDR3 nucleotides read TGTGCCAGCAGTTTTGGGCACGACCGCATTAATGAAAAACTGTTTTTT.

V gene TRBV25-1 combines with J gene TRBJ2-7; weak D call: TRBD1 (5 bases). Germline values: CDR1 MGHDK, CDR2 SYGVNS. This CDR3 has 15 amino acids. V was shortened by 6 bases and J by 5 bases, with 20 bases between the two germline ends. CDR3 nucleotides: TGTGCCAGCAGCGATCTTACAGGAAACTTCCACGAGCAGTACTTC. This codes for CASSDLTGNFHEQYF.